This T cell receptor beta chain was captured by sequencing in a study of T-cell reconstitution after alpha-beta-depleted transplantation in children. As for this clonotype: An end of the junction does not agree with germline; a read error may underlie this.

The authors prepared the TCRbeta library with unique molecular identifiers. MiXCR, applied by TCRdb to the PCR reads, yields one record per CDR3 protein. The sample holds about 500,000 distinct CDR3 sequences; 30% to 35% are singletons and the top ten take 2% to 3%. CDR3 size: 15 residues. The germline CDR1 and CDR2 sequences are SQVTM and ANQGSEA. The origin of this receptor is a human donor who donated a stem cell graft to a child with aplastic anemia. The material was PBMCs from the stem cell graft donor, obtained from the stem cell graft. The chain combines TRBV29-1 with TRBJ2-7; perhaps TRBD1 as D (5 bases). CDR3 coding DNA: TGCAGCGGTGAAGAGCCGGTATGGACACAGTACGAGCAGTACTTC. Translating gives CSGEEPVWTQYEQYF.